This TCR beta chain stems from a study of blood T cell repertoires in COVID-19. Here immunoSEQ multiplex PCR was the method, and the copy in TCRdb shows in-frame clones only, minus some. This sample carries approximately 97,000 clones, approximately 90% of them seen once, and the ten largest clones take 1.5% to 2%. V shed 5 bases, J shed 4 bases, and the junction held 9 bases outside the gene matches. The germline gives CDR1 MNHEY, CDR2 SVGAGI. The length of the CDR3 is 15 residues. The rearrangement links TRBV6-5 to TRBJ1-2; 8 bases map to TRBD1. The TCR comes from a man aged 60 to 75 with acute or convalescent COVID-19. Material: peripheral blood. The CDR3 is CASSMEGQGRYGYTF. CDR3 in DNA: TGTGCCAGCAGTATGGAAGGACAGGGACGCTATGGCTACACCTTC.